This T cell receptor beta chain was recovered during a study of identical twins. Study conclusions and caveats: In beta out-of-frame sequences, the excess sharing between twins was weaker. The models gave estimates that fell short of the out-of-frame TCR alpha sharing seen in monozygotic twins.

Template switching created a universal primer site, and the cDNA included unique molecular identifiers. TCRdb independently ran MiXCR on the 5' RACE reads; one entry per CDR3 protein. Altogether roughly 700,000 distinct CDR3 sequences are present, under 9% being singletons, with the ten largest covering 0.98%. The CDR3 loop spans 15 amino acids. The V gene end was trimmed by 6 bases and the J gene end by 4 bases; junction bases not matched to a gene: 9. The germline gives CDR1 MDHEN, CDR2 SYDVKM. This clonotype showed up just a few times. Its antigen is not known. The sample also formed part of further work on yellow fever vaccine responses in identical twins.

The chain couples TRBV28 to TRBJ2-4; TRBD2 matches at 7 bases. The TCR comes from a woman aged 18-29 years in good health. What was sequenced was PBMCs. The CDR3 DNA follows: TGTGCCAGCAGGCCGAGCGGGACCCATAAAAACATTCAGTACTTC. This encodes CASRPSGTHKNIQYF.